The present T cell receptor beta chain was sequenced within a study of radiotherapy plus CTLA-4 blockade in lung cancer. Study in general: The study recorded objective responses in around 18% of patients and disease control in 31%. General study findings and limits: TCR clones of tumor origin grew in blood after radiotherapy plus ipilimumab.

Remarks on this clone: Its cognate antigen is unknown.

Profiling relied on immunoSEQ multiplex PCR, and the TCRdb table lists in-frame clones only, not all of them. The table records 45,000 or so clones, approximately 70% of them present only once. CDR3 size: 14 residues. The V gene lost 2 bases and the J gene lost 6 bases, with 13 bases spanning the gap. The source is a human donor with non-small cell lung cancer who had a complete response to radiotherapy plus ipilimumab. The chain combines TRBV23-1 with TRBJ1-2; D possibly corresponds to TRBD1 (6 bases). TRBV23-1 is marked as an open reading frame, function uncertain. This material consisted of peripheral blood, taken from a patient treated with radiotherapy plus ipilimumab. DNA of the CDR3: TGCGCCAGCAGTCAAATCAGGGGACGGGATGGCTACACCTTC. This translates into CASSQIRGRDGYTF.